This T cell receptor (beta chain) was captured by sequencing in a study of T-cell reconstitution after alpha-beta-depleted transplantation in children. Study-level results: About two months after transplant, alpha-beta T cells reportedly came from several hundred expanded graft clones.

As regards this clonotype: Its specificity is not known.

The CDR3 covers 15 residues. CDR1 and CDR2 from the germline V gene are SGHRS and YFSETQ. Losses at the gene ends were 2 bases for V and 2 bases for J; bases not matched to a gene: 5. TCRbeta library preparation incorporated unique molecular identifiers. TCRdb reprocessed the PCR reads with MiXCR, giving one entry per CDR3 protein. The profile shows approximately 980,000 distinct CDR3 sequences, under 30% of them singletons. The source is a boy younger than two who had a stem cell transplant for SCID, so the T cells may come from the graft donor. The V gene is TRBV5-1, the J gene TRBJ2-3, with 7 bases fitting TRBD2. The sequences come from PBMCs, mostly from graft donor cells, collected 360 days after TCRalphabeta/CD19-depleted stem cell transplant. The chain's CDR3 is CASSFGTIPTDTQYF. CDR3 in DNA: TGCGCCAGCAGCTTTGGGACTATTCCCACAGATACGCAGTATTTT.